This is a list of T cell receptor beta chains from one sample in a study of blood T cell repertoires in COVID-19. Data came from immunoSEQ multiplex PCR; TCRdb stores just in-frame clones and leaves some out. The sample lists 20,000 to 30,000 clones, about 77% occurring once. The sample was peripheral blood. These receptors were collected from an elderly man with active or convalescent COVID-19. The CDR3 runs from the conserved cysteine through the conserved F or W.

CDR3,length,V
CASSPPVTDTQYF,13,TRBV18
CASSHDRTWWGYTF,14,TRBV6-2/TRBV6-3
CASSYRGQGASDTQYF,16,TRBV6-6
CASSPRQPWVQETQYF,16,TRBV7-9
CASSLIGTKYEQYF,14,TRBV28
CASSQALNYGYTF,13,TRBV4-1
CASIREGYEQYF,12,TRBV2
CASNPGGQENRIYYEQYF,18,TRBV6-2/TRBV6-3
CASSETLAGGDTQYF,15,TRBV6-1
CASSTSDRVGEQYF,14,TRBV9
CASSQVSLGQLKETQYF,17,TRBV14
CASSITGGKDYEQYF,15,TRBV19
CASSSSGGATEQYF,14,TRBV7-3
CASSLVQATQETQYF,15,TRBV7-2
CASSGDSMSRGYTF,14,TRBV19
CASSQGGTYGYTF,13,TRBV3-1/TRBV3-2
CASSNEGRGGYTF,13,TRBV19
CASSYRGPSTDTQYF,15,TRBV14
CSSPSDTEAFF,11,TRBV20-1
CASSLFSGTRGYNEQFF,17,TRBV13
CATSRRGWDRGDTEAFF,17,TRBV15
CASSTTGSEQYF,12,TRBV18
CASSVVAGMNTGELFF,16,TRBV9
CASAFSPAGRYNEQFF,16,TRBV12-5
CASSLAGASEQYF,13,TRBV12-3/TRBV12-4
CSGGSYEQYF,10,TRBV20-1
CASSLGAGMQGYGYTF,16,TRBV5-4
CASRYAGTPNQPQHF,15,TRBV28
CASSPSRVPGELFF,14,TRBV18
CSVGLGGQAYNEQFF,15,TRBV29-1
CASSPQLAQSEQYF,14,TRBV18
CSVGTGYTEAFF,12,TRBV29-1
CASRSLQGNTEAFF,14,TRBV27
CASSSDRGYTIYF,13,TRBV5-1
CASSEYGRGETQYF,14,TRBV2
CASPRGRGIFTDTQYF,16,TRBV5-8
CASSLFTGNEQFF,13,TRBV7-3
CSARENEKLFF,11,TRBV20-1
CASSRRGSTEAFF,13,TRBV5-1
CASTPQMANTGELFF,15,TRBV19
CASSFSGNGETQYF,14,TRBV5-1
CASSWGGVTDTQYF,14,TRBV5-6
CASSRGSLDTQYF,13,TRBV3-1/TRBV3-2
CASSLVQALYNEQFF,15,TRBV7-2
CASFPPKFSSGGVGDTQYF,19,TRBV28
CASSLATGVGQFF,13,TRBV11-1
CASSTSGSPDTQYF,14,TRBV10-2
CATSDSGTQNTGELFF,16,TRBV24-1
CASTTTGMTKNIQYF,15,TRBV27
CASSGPGYTYNEQFF,15,TRBV2
CASSLAGPREVYEQYF,16,TRBV5-4
CASSLVEGEAFF,12,TRBV7-9
CASSTGGSNSPLHF,14,TRBV6-2/TRBV6-3
CASSLGTGDHGYTF,14,TRBV7-9
CASSYSYQGARSAFF,15,TRBV6-5
CASSLAGTGKETQYF,15,TRBV5-1
CASSGPRQLRAKNIQYF,17,TRBV6-2/TRBV6-3
CASSVVATSGNTIYF,15,TRBV9
CASSPHGAGEQYF,13,TRBV18
CASSETAGDSYGYTF,15,TRBV6-1